Detailed here is one T cell receptor beta chain. Its antigen remains unidentified. This sample is part of a study of shared clonotypes between healthy human individuals. Findings of the study overall: Sorted-subset sequencing, rarefaction showed, was incomplete despite large depth. Of the naive CD4 clonotypes, around 4.9% were shared across a few donors. In contrast to clonotypes shared by all four donors, non-shared clonotypes had lower generation probabilities.

The donor population consisted of healthy HIV-negative adults with no recent acute infections or vaccinations. The data were produced by immunoSEQ multiplex PCR, yet TCRdb's version contains in-frame clones alone and is incomplete. The table records about 1.1 million clones, 70% to 80% of them present only once. Trimming removed 2 bases from V and 5 bases from J; junction bases left unmatched: 2. Germline V gene lookup returns CDR1 GTSNPN and CDR2 SVGIG (reference sequence). The CDR3 is 12 amino acids. The J gene is TRBJ1-1, the V gene TRBV30; TRBD1 aligns across 7 bases. Sequenced: memory CD4+ T cells from PBMCs. The subset denotes: CD45RA-negative fraction. This sequence originates from a young man in good health. Some clones in this sample may be carry-over from other donors' samples. The CDR3 DNA reads TGTGCCTGGAGTCCAGGGGGGACTGAAGCTTTCTTT. It yields the protein CAWSPGGTEAFF.